The rows below give T cell receptor beta chains drawn from one sample of a study of shared clonotypes between healthy human individuals. Produced via immunoSEQ multiplex PCR; TCRdb's table is partial and in-frame only. The data show some 1,900,000 clones, about 95% seen once. Sequenced: naive CD8+ T cells sorted from blood. These receptors came from a man aged 18 to 35 in good health. The conserved cysteine and the conserved F or W are not part of the CDR3 here. The order of the fields is D gene, J gene, V gene, CDR3 protein. A D gene is named only where the DNA matches it firmly.

NA TRBJ2-1 TRBV11-3 ASSPGDTDEQF
NA TRBJ2-1 TRBV13 ASSLGLNHEQF
TRBD1 TRBJ2-7 TRBV27 ASSWTGAGYEQY
NA TRBJ2-1 TRBV2 ASSEEGAGEQF
TRBD1 TRBJ1-6 TRBV4-1 ASSQSPLVGQGDSPLH
NA TRBJ2-3 TRBV5-1 ASSLGQFEWITDTQY
TRBD1 TRBJ2-5 TRBV7-8 ASSQGQGKETQY
TRBD2 TRBJ2-5 TRBV6-5 ASNTFAGGQETQY
NA TRBJ2-7 TRBV11-2 ASSFSPGASYEQY
NA TRBJ2-6 TRBV7-3 ASSSVGSGANVLT
NA TRBJ2-7 TRBV27 ASSYGTTYEQY
NA TRBJ1-1 TRBV7-9 ASSLTDRWTEAF
NA TRBJ2-3 TRBV27 ASSLLSTSTDTQY
NA TRBJ2-7 TRBV4-1 ASSQILAYEQY
NA TRBJ2-7 TRBV7-3 ASSLGGGYEQY
NA TRBJ2-7 TRBV20-1 SARSGYEQY